This is a list of T cell receptor beta chains from one sample in a study of T cell responses to AZD1222 COVID-19 vaccine. TCRdb's table, derived via immunoSEQ multiplex PCR, lists solely in-frame clones and lacks some. The table shows more than 85,000 clones, with about 88% occurring only once. Sequenced here: peripheral blood, sampled on day 0 of AZD1222 vaccination. These TCRs come from an adult in good health. Both conserved end residues are part of each CDR3. The D gene is left open where the match is weak. Not all rows give a size; the values are once, few, many and, for expanded clones, a class.

len: 15
d_gene: -
v_gene: TRBV28
abundance: -
j_gene: TRBJ2-7
CDR3aa: CASSFYLGVWYEQYF
CDR3nt: TGTGCCAGCAGTTTTTACTTAGGGGTTTGGTACGAGCAGTACTTC

len: 16
d_gene: TRBD1
v_gene: TRBV9
abundance: -
j_gene: TRBJ1-1
CDR3aa: CASSTDGGQGTTEAFF
CDR3nt: TGTGCCAGCAGCACCGATGGGGGACAGGGGACCACTGAAGCTTTCTTT

len: 15
d_gene: -
v_gene: TRBV5-1
abundance: -
j_gene: TRBJ1-6
CDR3aa: CASSFGTVYNSPLHF
CDR3nt: TGCGCCAGCAGCTTCGGGACGGTCTATAATTCACCCCTCCACTTT

len: 15
d_gene: TRBD1
v_gene: TRBV19
abundance: -
j_gene: TRBJ2-2
CDR3aa: CASVGGQGFPGELFF
CDR3nt: TGTGCCAGCGTAGGGGGACAGGGTTTTCCCGGGGAGCTGTTTTTT

len: 13
d_gene: -
v_gene: TRBV11-2
abundance: -
j_gene: TRBJ1-2
CDR3aa: CASSSTGIYGYTF
CDR3nt: TGTGCCAGCAGCTCCACGGGGATTTATGGCTACACCTTC

len: 14
d_gene: -
v_gene: TRBV11-2
abundance: -
j_gene: TRBJ1-6
CDR3aa: CASSLFGPNSPLHF
CDR3nt: TGTGCCAGCAGCCTCTTCGGGCCAAATTCACCCCTCCACTTT

len: 12
d_gene: TRBD1
v_gene: TRBV30
abundance: -
j_gene: TRBJ2-3
CDR3aa: CAWSKQGDTQYF
CDR3nt: TGTGCCTGGAGTAAACAGGGGGATACGCAGTATTTT

len: 15
d_gene: -
v_gene: TRBV5-6
abundance: -
j_gene: TRBJ2-7
CDR3aa: CASTLTPTTPYEQYF
CDR3nt: TGTGCCAGCACCCTGACCCCGACTACACCCTACGAGCAGTACTTC

len: 15
d_gene: -
v_gene: TRBV7-9
abundance: -
j_gene: TRBJ2-7
CDR3aa: CASSLEGGLGYEQYF
CDR3nt: TGTGCCAGCAGCTTAGAAGGCGGGCTAGGCTACGAGCAGTACTTC

len: 15
d_gene: -
v_gene: TRBV28
abundance: -
j_gene: TRBJ1-1
CDR3aa: CASRWGKGRGTEAFF
CDR3nt: TGTGCCAGCAGATGGGGAAAGGGTCGGGGGACTGAAGCTTTCTTT

len: 15
d_gene: TRBD2
v_gene: TRBV10-3
abundance: -
j_gene: TRBJ2-1
CDR3aa: CAISEDGTSGRGQFF
CDR3nt: TGTGCCATCAGTGAGGACGGGACTAGCGGGAGAGGGCAGTTCTTC

len: 16
d_gene: -
v_gene: TRBV7-8
abundance: -
j_gene: TRBJ1-2
CDR3aa: CASSPLVVGFNYGYTF
CDR3nt: TGTGCCAGCAGCCCCCTCGTGGTAGGATTTAACTATGGCTACACCTTC

len: 14
d_gene: TRBD1
v_gene: TRBV2
abundance: -
j_gene: TRBJ1-4
CDR3aa: CASNRDRGNEKLFF
CDR3nt: TGTGCCAGCAACAGGGACAGGGGGAATGAAAAACTGTTTTTT

len: 17
d_gene: TRBD2
v_gene: TRBV24-1
abundance: once
j_gene: TRBJ2-1
CDR3aa: CATSDTDLAGGGDEQFF
CDR3nt: TGTGCCACCAGTGACACAGACCTAGCGGGAGGAGGTGATGAGCAGTTCTTC

len: 17
d_gene: -
v_gene: TRBV10-3
abundance: -
j_gene: TRBJ1-5
CDR3aa: CAISESRMGNSNQPQHF
CDR3nt: TGTGCCATCAGTGAGTCACGGATGGGGAATAGCAATCAGCCCCAGCATTTT